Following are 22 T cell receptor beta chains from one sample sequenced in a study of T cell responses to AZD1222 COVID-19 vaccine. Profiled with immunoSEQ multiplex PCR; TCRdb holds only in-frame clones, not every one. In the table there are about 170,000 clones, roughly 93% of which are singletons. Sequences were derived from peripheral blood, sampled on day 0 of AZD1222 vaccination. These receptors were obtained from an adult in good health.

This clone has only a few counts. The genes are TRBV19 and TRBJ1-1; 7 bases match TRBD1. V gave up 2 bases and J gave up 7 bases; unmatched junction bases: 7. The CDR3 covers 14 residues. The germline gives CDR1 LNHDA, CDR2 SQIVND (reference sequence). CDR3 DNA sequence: TGTGCCAGTAGTATACAGGGGGGACGGATTGAAGCTTTCTTT. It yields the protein CASSIQGGRIEAFF.

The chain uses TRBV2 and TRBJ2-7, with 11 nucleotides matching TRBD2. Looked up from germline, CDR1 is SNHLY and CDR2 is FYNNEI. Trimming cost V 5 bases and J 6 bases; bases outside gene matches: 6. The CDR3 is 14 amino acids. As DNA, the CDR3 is TGTGCCAGCAGTACGACTAGCGGGGCTGTCGAGCAGTACTTC. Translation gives CASSTTSGAVEQYF.

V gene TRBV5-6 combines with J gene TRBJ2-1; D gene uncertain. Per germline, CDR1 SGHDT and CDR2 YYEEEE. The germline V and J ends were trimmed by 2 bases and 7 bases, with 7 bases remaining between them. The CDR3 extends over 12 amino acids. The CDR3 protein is CASSFYKNEQFF. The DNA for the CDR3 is TGTGCCAGCAGCTTTTACAAAAATGAGCAGTTCTTC.

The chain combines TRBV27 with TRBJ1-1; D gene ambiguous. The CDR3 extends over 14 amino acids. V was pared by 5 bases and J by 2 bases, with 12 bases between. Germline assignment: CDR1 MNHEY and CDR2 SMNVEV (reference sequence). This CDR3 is CASSRGGVNTEAFF. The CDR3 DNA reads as TGTGCCAGCAGTCGCGGTGGAGTAAACACTGAAGCTTTCTTT.

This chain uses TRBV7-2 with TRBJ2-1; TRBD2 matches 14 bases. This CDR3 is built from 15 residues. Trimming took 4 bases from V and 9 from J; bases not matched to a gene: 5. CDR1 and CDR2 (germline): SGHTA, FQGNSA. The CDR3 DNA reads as TGTGCCAGCAGCTCCAGACTAGCGGGGGGGCGTGAGCAGTTCTTC. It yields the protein CASSSRLAGGREQFF.

Here the CDR3 reads CASSQATGKGTEAFF. The CDR3 DNA reads TGTGCCAGCAGCCAAGCCACAGGGAAGGGGACTGAAGCTTTCTTT. The rearrangement joins TRBV3-1 (or the pseudogene TRBV3-2) to TRBJ1-1, with D perhaps TRBD1 (6 bases). This CDR3 is built from 15 residues. Between the trimmed V and J ends, which lost 1 base and 5 bases, there was a span of 14 bases. Germline V gives CDR1 LGHDT, CDR2 YNNKEL (reference sequence).

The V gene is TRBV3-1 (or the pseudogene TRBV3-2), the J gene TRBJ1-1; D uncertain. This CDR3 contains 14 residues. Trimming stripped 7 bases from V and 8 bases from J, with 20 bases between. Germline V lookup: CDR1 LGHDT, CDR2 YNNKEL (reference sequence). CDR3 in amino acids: CASTQITDPAEAFF. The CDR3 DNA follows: TGTGCCAGCACGCAAATAACAGACCCCGCCGAAGCTTTCTTT.

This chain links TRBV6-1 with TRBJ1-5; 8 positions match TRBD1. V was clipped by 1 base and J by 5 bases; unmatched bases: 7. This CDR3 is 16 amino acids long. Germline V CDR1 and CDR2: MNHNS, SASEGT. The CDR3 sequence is CASSEVEGTGDQPQHF. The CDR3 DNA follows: TGTGCCAGCAGTGAAGTGGAGGGGACAGGTGATCAGCCCCAGCATTTT.

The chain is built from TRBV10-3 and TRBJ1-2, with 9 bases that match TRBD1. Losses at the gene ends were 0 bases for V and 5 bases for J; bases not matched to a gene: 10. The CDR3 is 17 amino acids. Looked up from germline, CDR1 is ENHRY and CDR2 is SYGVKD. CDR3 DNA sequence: TGTGCCATCAGTGAGTCCTCCGGGACAGGGAGTTTTTATGGCTACACCTTC. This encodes CAISESSGTGSFYGYTF.

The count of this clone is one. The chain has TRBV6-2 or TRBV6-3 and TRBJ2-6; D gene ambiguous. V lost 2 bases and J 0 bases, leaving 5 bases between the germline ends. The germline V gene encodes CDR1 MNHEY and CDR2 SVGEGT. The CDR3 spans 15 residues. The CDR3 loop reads CASSYEASGANVLTF. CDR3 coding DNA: TGTGCCAGCAGTTACGAGGCCTCTGGGGCCAACGTCCTGACTTTC.

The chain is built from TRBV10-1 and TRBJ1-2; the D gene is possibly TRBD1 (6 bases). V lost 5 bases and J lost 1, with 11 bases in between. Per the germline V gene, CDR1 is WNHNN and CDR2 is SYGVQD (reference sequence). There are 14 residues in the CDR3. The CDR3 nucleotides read TGCGCCAGCAGTATGGACAGCCTTAACTATGGCTACACCTTC. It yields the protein CASSMDSLNYGYTF.

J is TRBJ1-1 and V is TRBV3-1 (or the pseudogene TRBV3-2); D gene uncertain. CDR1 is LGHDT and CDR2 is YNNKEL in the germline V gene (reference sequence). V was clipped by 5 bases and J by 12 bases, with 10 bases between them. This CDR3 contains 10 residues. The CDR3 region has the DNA TGTGCCAGCAGCGGCCGGATGACTTTCTTT. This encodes CASSGRMTFF.

This CDR3 reads CASKGHYSNQPQHF. In DNA, the CDR3 is TGTGCCAGCAAAGGACACTATAGCAATCAGCCCCAGCATTTT. The rearrangement joins TRBV28 to TRBJ1-5, with a weak D call TRBD1 (5 bases). V dropped 7 bases and J dropped 0 bases, with 10 bases sitting between them. Germline CDR1 is MDHEN and CDR2 is SYDVKM. The CDR3 runs 14 residues.

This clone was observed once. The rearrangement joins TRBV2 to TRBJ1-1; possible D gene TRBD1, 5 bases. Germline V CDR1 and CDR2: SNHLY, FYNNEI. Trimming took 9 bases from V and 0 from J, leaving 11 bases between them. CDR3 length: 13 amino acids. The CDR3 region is CARQTEMNTEAFF. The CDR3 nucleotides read TGTGCCAGGCAGACAGAGATGAACACTGAAGCTTTCTTT.

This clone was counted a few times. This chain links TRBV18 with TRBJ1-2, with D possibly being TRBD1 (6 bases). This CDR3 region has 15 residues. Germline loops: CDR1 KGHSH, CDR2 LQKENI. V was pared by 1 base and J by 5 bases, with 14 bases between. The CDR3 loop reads CASSPRKGEVYGYTF. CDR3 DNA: TGTGCCAGCTCACCACGTAAGGGGGAAGTTTATGGCTACACCTTC.

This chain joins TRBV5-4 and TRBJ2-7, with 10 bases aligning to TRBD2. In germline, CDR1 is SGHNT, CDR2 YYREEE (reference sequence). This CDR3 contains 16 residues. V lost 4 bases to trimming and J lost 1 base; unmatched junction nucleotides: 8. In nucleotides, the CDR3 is TGTGCCAGCAGCACAACACTAGCGGGAAGGTCCTACGAGCAGTACTTC. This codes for CASSTTLAGRSYEQYF. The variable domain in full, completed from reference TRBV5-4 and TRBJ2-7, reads ETGVTQSPTHLIKTRGQQVTLRCSSQSGHNTVSWYQQALGQGPQFIFQYYREEENGRGNFPPRFSGLQFPNYSSELNVNALELDDSALYLCASSTTLAGRSYEQYFGPGTRLTVT.

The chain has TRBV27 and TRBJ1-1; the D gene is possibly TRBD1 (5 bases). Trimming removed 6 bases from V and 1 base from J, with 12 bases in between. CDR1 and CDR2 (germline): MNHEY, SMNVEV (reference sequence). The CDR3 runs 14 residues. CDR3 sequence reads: CASSRAGRNTEAFF. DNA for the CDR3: TGTGCCAGCAGCAGGGCCGGTCGGAACACTGAAGCTTTCTTT.

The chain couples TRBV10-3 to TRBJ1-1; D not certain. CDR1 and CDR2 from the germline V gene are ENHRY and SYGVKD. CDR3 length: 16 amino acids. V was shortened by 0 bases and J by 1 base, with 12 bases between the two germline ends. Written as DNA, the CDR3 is TGTGCCATCAGTGAGTCCACGAGAGGGAGGAACACTGAAGCTTTCTTT. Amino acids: CAISESTRGRNTEAFF.

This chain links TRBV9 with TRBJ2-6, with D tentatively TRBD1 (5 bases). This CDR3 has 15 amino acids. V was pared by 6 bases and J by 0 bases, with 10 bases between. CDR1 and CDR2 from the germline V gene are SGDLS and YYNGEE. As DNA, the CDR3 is TGTGCCAGCACCCTTGGGGCCTCTGGGGCCAACGTCCTGACTTTC. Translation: CASTLGASGANVLTF.

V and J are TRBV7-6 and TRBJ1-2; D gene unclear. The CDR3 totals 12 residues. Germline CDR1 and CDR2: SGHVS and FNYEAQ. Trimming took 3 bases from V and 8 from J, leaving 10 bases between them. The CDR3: CASSLALGGYTF. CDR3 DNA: TGTGCCAGCAGCTTGGCTTTGGGAGGCTACACCTTC.

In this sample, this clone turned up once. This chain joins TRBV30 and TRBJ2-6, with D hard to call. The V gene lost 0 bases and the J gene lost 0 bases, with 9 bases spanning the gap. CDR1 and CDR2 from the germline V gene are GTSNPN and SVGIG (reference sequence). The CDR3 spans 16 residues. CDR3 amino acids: CAWSVLWDSGANVLTF. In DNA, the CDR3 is TGTGCCTGGAGTGTACTGTGGGACTCTGGGGCCAACGTCCTGACTTTC.

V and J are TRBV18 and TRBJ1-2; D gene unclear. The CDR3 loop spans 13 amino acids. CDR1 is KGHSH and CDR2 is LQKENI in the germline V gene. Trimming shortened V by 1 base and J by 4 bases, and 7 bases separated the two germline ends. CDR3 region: CASSPLDGYGYTF. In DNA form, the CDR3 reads TGTGCCAGCTCACCACTGGACGGCTATGGCTACACCTTC.